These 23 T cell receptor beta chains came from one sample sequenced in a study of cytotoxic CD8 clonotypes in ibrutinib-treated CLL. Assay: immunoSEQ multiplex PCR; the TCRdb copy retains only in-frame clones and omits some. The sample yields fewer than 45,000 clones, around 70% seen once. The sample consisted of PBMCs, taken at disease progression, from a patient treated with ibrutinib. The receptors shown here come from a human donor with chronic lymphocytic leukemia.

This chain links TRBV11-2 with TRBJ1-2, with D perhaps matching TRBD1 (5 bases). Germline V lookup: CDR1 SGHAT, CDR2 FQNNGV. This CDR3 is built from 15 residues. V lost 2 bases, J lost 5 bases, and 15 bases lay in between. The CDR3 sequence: CASSLIPGWMYGYTF. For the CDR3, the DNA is TGTGCCAGCAGCTTAATCCCAGGGTGGATGTATGGCTACACCTTC.

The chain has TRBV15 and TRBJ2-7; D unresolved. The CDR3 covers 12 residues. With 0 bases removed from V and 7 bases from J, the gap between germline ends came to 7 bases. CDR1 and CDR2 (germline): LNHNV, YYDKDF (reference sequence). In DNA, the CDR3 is TGTGCCACCAGCAGAGATCGGTGGGAGCAGTACTTC. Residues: CATSRDRWEQYF.

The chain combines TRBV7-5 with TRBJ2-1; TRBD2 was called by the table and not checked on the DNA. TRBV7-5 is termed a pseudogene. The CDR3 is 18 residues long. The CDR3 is CVRSLVDSGGTQYNEQFF. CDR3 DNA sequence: TGTGTCAGAAGCTTAGTCGACAGCGGGGGAACCCAGTACAATGAGCAGTTCTTC.

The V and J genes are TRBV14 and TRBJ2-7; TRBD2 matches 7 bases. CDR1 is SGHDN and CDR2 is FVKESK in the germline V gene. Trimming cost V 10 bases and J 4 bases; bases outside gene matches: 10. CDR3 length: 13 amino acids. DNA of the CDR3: TGTGCCACCAGTTCGGGGGGAGGATACGAGCAGTACTTC. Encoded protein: CATSSGGGYEQYF.

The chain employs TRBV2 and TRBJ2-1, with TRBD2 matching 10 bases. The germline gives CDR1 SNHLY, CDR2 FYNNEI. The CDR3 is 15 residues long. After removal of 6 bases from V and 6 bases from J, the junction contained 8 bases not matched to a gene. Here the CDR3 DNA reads TGTGCCAGCAGGAGCCTAGCGGGAGATGGCAATGAGCAGTTCTTC. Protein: CASRSLAGDGNEQFF.

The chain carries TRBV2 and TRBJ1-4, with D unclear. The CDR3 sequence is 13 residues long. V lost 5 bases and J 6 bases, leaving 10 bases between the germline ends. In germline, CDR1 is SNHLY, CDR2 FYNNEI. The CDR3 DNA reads TGTGCCAGCAGTACCCCCCAGGATGAAAAACTGTTTTTT. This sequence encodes CASSTPQDEKLFF.

CDR3 sequence: CASSLALGTGYQPQHF. The DNA of the CDR3 is TGTGCCAGCAGCTTAGCCCTCGGGACAGGGTATCAGCCCCAGCATTTT. The chain links TRBV7-6 to TRBJ1-5; 9 bases line up with TRBD1. This CDR3 is built from 16 residues. Germline CDR1 and CDR2: SGHVS and FNYEAQ. The V and J ends lost 0 bases and 5 bases, in that order; junction bases with no gene match: 5. Full variable domain (rest looked up from reference TRBV7-6 and TRBJ1-5): GAGVSQSPRYKVTKRGQDVALRCDPISGHVSLYWYRQALGQGPEFLTYFNYEAQQDKSGLPNDRFSAERPEGSISTLTIQRTEQRDSAMYRCASSLALGTGYQPQHFGDGTRLSIL.

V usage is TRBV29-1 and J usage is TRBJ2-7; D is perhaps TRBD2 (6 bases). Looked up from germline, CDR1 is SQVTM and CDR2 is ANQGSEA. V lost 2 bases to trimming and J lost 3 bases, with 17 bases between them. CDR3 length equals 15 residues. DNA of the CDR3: TGCAGCGTTGAAATTAGCGGACTTCCTAACTACGAGCAGTACTTC. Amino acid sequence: CSVEISGLPNYEQYF.

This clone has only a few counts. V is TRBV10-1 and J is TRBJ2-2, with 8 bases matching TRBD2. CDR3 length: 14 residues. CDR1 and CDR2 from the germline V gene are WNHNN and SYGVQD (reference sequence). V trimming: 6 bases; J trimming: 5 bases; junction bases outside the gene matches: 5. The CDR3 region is CASSRLATTGELFF. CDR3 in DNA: TGCGCCAGCAGCCGACTAGCGACGACCGGGGAGCTGTTTTTT.

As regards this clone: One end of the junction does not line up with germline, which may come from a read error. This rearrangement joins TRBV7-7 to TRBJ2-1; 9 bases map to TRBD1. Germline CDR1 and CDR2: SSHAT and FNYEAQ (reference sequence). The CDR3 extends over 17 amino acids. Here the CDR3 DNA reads TGTGCTAGCAGCTTAGTAGGGACAGGGAGTTTCCACAATGAGCAGTTCTTC. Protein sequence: CASSLVGTGSFHNEQFF.

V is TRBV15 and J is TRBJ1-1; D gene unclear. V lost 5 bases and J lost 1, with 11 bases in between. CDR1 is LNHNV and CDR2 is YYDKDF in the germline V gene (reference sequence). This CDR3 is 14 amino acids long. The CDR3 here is CATSGPLGNTEAFF. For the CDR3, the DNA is TGTGCCACCAGCGGCCCGTTGGGGAACACTGAAGCTTTCTTT.

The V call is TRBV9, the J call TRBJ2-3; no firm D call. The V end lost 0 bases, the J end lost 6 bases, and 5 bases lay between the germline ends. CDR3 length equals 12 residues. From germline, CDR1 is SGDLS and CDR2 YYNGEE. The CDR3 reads CASSVGSDTQYF. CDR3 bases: TGTGCCAGCAGCGTAGGAAGCGATACGCAGTATTTT.

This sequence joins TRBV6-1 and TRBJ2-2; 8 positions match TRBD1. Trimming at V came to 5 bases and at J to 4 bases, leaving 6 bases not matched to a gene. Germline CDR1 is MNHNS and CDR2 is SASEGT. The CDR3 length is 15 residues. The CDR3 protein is CASSNRGSGTGELFF. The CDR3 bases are TGTGCCAGCAGTAACAGGGGGTCCGGCACCGGGGAGCTGTTTTTT.

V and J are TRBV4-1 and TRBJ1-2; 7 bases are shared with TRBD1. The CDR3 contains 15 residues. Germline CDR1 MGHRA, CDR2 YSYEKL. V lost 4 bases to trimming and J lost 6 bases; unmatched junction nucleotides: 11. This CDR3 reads CASSPDRTGTDGYTF. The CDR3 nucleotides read TGCGCCAGCAGCCCAGACCGGACAGGAACGGATGGCTACACCTTC.

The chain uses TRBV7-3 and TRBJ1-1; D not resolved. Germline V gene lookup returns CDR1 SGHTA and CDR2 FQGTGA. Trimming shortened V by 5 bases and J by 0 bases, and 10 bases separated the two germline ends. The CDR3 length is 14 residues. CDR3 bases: TGTGCCAGCAGCCAAGAAGGGCTGAACACTGAAGCTTTCTTT. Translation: CASSQEGLNTEAFF.

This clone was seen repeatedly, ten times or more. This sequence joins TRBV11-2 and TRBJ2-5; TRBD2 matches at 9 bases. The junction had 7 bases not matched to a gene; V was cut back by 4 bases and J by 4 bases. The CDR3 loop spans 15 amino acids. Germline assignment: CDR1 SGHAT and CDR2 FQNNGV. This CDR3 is CASSYSGGVGETQYF. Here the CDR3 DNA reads TGTGCCAGCAGCTATAGCGGGGGAGTAGGAGAGACCCAGTACTTC.

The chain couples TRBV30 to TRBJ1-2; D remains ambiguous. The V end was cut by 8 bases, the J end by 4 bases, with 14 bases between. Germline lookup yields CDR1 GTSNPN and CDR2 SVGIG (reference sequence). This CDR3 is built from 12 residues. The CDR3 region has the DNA TGTGCCGGTAAAGCCCCATTCTATGGCTACACCTTC. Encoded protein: CAGKAPFYGYTF.

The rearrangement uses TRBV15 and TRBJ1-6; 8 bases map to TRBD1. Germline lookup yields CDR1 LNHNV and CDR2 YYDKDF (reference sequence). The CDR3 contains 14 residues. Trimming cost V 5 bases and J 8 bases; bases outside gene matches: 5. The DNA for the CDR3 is TGTGCCACCAGCGCACGACAGGGGTATTCACCCCTCCACTTT. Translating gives CATSARQGYSPLHF. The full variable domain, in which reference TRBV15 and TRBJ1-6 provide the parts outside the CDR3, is DAMVIQNPRYQVTQFGKPVTLSCSQTLNHNVMYWYQQKSSQAPKLLFHYYDKDFNNEADTPDNFQSRRPNTSFCFLDIRSPGLGDTAMYLCATSARQGYSPLHFGNGTRLTVT.

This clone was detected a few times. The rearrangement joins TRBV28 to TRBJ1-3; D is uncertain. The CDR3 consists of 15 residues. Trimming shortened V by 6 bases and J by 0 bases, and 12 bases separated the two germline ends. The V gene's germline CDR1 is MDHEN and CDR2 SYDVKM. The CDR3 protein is CASRPDPFSGNTIYF. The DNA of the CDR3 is TGTGCCAGCAGACCTGACCCGTTCTCTGGAAACACCATATATTTT.

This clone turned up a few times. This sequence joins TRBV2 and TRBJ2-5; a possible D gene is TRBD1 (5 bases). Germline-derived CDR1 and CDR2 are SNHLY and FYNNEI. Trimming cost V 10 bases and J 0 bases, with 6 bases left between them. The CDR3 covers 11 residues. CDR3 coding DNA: TGTGCCACAGGGTACCAAGAGACCCAGTACTTC. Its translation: CATGYQETQYF.

CDR3 amino acids: CASSLTVTGELFF. CDR3 coding DNA: TGCGCCAGCAGCCTAACAGTCACCGGGGAGCTGTTTTTT. This chain links TRBV5-1 with TRBJ2-2; D call uncertain. The V gene's germline CDR1 is SGHRS and CDR2 YFSETQ. Trimming removed 4 bases from V and 4 bases from J, with 8 bases in between. The CDR3 loop spans 13 amino acids.

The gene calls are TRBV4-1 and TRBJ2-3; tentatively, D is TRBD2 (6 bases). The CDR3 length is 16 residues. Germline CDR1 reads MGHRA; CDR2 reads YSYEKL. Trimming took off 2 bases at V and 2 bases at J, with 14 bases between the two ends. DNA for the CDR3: TGCGCCAGCAGCCAAAGTTTCCGGGGGACCACAGATACGCAGTATTTT. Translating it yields CASSQSFRGTTDTQYF.

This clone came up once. The CDR3 loop is CASSRSQGDGTEAFF. In DNA, the CDR3 is TGTGCCAGCAGCCGCTCCCAGGGGGATGGGACTGAAGCTTTCTTT. The chain links TRBV4-2 to TRBJ1-1; 7 bases match TRBD1. This CDR3 contains 15 residues. Germline CDR1 and CDR2: LGHNA and YNFKEQ. V was pared by 4 bases and J by 5 bases, with 10 bases of the junction left unmatched.